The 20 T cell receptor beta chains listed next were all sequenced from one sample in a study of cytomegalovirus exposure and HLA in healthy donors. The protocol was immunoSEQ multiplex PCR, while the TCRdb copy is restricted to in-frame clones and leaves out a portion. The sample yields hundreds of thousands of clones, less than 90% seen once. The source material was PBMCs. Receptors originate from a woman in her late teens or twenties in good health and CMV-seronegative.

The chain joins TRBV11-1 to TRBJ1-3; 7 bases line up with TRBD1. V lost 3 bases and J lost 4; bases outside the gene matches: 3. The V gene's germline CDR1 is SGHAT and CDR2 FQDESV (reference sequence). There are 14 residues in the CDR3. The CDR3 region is CASSFRTGGNTIYF. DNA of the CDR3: TGTGCCAGCAGCTTCCGGACAGGAGGAAACACCATATATTTT.

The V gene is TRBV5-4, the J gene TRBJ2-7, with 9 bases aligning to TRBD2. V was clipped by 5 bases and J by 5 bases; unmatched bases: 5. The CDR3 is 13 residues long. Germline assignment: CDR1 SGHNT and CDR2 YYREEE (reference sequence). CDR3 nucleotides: TGTGCCAGCAGAGCTAGCGGGACGAACGAGCAGTACTTC. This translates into CASRASGTNEQYF.

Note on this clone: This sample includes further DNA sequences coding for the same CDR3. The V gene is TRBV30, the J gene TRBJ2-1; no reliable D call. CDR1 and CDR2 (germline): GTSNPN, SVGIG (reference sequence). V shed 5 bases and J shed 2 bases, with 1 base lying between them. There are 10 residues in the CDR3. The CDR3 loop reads CAWAYNEQFF. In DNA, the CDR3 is TGTGCCTGGGCCTACAATGAGCAGTTCTTC. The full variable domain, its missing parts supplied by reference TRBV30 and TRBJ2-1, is SQTIHQWPATLVQPVGSPLSLECTVEGTSNPNLYWYRQAAGRGLQLLFYSVGIGQISSEVPQNLSASRPQDRQFILSSKKLLLSDSGFYLCAWAYNEQFFGPGTRLTVL.

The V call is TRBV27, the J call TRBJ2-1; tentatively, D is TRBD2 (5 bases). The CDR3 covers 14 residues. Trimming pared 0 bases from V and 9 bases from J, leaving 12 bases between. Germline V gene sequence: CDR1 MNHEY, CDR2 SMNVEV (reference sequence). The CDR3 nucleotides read TGTGCCAGCAGTTTATCGTTGAGCCGGGGTGAGCAGTTCTTC. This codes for CASSLSLSRGEQFF.

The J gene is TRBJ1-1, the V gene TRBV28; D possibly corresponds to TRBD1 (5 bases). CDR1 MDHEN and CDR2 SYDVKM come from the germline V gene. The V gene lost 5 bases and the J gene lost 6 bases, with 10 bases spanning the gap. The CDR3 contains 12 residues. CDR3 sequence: CASSTQGPEAFF. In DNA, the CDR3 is TGTGCCAGCAGTACGCAGGGCCCTGAAGCTTTCTTT.

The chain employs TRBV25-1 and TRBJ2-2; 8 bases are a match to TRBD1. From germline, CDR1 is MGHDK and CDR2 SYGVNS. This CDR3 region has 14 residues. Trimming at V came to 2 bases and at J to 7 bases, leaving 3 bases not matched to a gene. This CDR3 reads CASSEQGASGELFF. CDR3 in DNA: TGTGCCAGCAGTGAACAGGGGGCGAGCGGGGAGCTGTTTTTT.

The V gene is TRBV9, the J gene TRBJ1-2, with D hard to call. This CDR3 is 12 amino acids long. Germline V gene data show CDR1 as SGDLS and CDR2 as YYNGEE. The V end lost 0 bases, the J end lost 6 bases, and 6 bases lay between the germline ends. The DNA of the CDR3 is TGTGCCAGCAGCGTAGAGGGCCATGGCTACACCTTC. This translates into CASSVEGHGYTF.

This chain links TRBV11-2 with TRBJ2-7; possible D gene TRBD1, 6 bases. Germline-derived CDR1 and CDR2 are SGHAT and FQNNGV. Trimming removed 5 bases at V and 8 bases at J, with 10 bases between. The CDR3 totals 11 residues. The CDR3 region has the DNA TGTGCCAGCAGCCCCGGGACACAGCAGTACTTC. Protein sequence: CASSPGTQQYF.

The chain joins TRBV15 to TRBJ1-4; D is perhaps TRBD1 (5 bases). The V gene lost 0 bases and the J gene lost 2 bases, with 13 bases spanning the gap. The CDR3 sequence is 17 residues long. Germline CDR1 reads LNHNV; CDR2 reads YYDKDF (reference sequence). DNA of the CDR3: TGTGCCACCAGCAGAGATCTGTCAGGGTTGACTAATGAAAAACTGTTTTTT. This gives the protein CATSRDLSGLTNEKLFF.

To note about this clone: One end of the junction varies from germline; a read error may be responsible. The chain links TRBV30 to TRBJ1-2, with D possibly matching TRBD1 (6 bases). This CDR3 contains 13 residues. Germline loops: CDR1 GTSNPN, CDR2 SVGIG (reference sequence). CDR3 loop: CVWSLRGWDGYTF. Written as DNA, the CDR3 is TGTGTCTGGAGCCTCAGGGGTTGGGATGGCTACACCTTC. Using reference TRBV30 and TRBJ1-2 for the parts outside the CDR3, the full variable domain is SQTIHQWPATLVQPVGSPLSLECTVEGTSNPNLYWYRQAAGRGLQLLFYSVGIGQISSEVPQNLSASRPQDRQFILSSKKLLLSDSGFYLCVWSLRGWDGYTFGSGTRLTVV.

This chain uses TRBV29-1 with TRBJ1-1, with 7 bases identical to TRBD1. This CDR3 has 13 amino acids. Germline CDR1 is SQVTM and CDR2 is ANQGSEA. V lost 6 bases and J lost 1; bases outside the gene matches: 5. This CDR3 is CSVRTGQNTEAFF. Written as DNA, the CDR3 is TGCAGCGTACGGACAGGACAGAACACTGAAGCTTTCTTT.

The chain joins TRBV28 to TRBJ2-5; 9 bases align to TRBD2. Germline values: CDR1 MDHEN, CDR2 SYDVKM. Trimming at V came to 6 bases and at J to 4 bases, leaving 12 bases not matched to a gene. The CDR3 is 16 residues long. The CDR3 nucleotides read TGTGCCAGCAGCCGCCTGGGGCGGGAGGGCCGAGAGACCCAGTACTTC. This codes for CASSRLGREGRETQYF.

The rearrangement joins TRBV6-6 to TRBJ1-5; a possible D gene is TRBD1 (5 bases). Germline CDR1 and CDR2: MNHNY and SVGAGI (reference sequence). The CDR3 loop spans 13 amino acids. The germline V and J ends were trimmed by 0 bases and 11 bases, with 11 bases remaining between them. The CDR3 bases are TGTGCCAGCAGTTACTCGGGGCCGGAAGCCCAGCATTTT. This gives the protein CASSYSGPEAQHF.

CDR3 residues: CASSLFSRPAYTEAFF. The CDR3 DNA sequence: TGTGCCAGCAGTCTCTTTAGCCGCCCGGCGTACACTGAAGCTTTCTTT. This chain links TRBV27 with TRBJ1-1; D is undetermined. The CDR3 spans 16 residues. CDR1 is MNHEY, CDR2 SMNVEV, per germline (reference sequence). V was clipped by 5 bases and J by 3 bases, with 19 bases between them.

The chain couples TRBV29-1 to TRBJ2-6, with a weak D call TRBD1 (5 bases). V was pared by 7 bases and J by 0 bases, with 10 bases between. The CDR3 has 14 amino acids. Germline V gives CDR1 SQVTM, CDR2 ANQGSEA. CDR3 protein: CSADTGSGANVLTF. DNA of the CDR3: TGCAGCGCAGACACAGGCTCTGGGGCCAACGTCCTGACTTTC.

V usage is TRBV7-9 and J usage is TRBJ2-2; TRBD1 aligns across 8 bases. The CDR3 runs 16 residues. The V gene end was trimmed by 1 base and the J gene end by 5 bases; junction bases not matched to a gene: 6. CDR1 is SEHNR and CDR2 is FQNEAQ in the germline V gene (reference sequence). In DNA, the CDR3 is TGTGCCAGCAGCTTAGAAGGCAGGGGGCGAACCGGGGAGCTGTTTTTT. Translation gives CASSLEGRGRTGELFF. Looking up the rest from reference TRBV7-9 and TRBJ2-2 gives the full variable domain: DTGVSQNPRHKITKRGQNVTFRCDPISEHNRLYWYRQTLGQGPEFLTYFQNEAQLEKSRLLSDRFSAERPKGSFSTLEIQRTEQGDSAMYLCASSLEGRGRTGELFFGEGSRLTVL.

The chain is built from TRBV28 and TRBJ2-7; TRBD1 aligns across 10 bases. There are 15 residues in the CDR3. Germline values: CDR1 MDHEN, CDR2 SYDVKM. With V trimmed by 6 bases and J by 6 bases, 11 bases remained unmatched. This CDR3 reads CASSPFGTGVGEQYF. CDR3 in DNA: TGTGCCAGCAGCCCGTTCGGGACAGGGGTGGGCGAGCAGTACTTC.

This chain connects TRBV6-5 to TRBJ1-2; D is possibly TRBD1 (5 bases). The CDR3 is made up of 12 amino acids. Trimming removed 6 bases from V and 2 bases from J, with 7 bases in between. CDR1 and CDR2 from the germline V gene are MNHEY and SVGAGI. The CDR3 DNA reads TGTGCCAGCAGGGGGCTAAACTATGGCTACACCTTC. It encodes CASRGLNYGYTF.

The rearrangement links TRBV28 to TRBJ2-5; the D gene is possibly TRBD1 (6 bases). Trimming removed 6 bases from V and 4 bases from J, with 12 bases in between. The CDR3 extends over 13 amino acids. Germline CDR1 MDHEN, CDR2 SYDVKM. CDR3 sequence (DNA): TGTGCCAGCAGCGTGGGCAGGGGAGAGACCCAGTACTTC. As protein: CASSVGRGETQYF.

The CDR3 DNA is TGTGCCTGGAGTGTACGTGGGGGAAACACCATATATTTT. It yields the protein CAWSVRGGNTIYF. The V gene is TRBV30, the J gene TRBJ1-3; no clear D. Trimming left V 0 bases short and J 4 bases short, with 7 bases between. In germline, CDR1 is GTSNPN, CDR2 SVGIG (reference sequence). The CDR3 is made up of 13 amino acids.